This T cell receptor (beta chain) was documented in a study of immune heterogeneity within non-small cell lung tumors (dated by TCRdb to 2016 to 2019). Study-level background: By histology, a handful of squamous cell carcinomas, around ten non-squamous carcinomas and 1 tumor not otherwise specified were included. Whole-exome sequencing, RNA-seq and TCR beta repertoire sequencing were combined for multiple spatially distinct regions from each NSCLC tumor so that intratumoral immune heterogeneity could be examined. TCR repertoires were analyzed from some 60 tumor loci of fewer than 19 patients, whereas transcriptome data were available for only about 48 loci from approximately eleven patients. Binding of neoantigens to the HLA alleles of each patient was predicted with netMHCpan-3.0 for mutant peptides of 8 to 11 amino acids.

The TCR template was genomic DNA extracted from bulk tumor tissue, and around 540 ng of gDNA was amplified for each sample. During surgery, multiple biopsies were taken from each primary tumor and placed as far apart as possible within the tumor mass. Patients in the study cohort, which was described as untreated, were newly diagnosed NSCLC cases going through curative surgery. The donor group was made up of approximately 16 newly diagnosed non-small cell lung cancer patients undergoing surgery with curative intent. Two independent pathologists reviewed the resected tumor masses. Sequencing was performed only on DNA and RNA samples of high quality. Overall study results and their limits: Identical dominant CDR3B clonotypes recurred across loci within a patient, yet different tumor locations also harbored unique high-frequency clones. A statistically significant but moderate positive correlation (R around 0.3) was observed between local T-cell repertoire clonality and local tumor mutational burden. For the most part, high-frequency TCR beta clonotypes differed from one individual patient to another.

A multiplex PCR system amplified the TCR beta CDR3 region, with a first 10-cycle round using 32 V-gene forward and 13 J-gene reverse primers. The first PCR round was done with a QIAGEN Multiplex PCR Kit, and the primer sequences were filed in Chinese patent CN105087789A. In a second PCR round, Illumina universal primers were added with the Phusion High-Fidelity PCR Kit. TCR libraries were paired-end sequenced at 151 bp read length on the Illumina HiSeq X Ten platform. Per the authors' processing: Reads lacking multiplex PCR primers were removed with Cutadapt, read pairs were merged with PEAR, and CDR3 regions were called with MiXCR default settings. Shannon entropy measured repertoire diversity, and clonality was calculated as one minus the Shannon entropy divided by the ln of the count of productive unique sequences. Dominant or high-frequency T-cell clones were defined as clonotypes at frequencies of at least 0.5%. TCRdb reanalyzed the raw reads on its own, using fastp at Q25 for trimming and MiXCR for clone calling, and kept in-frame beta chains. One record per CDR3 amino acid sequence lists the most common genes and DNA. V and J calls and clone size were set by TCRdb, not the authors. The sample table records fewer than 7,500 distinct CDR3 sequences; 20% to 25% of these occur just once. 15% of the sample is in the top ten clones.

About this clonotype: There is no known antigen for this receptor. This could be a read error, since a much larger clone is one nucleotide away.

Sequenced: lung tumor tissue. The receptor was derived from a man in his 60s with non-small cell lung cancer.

DNA sequence: TGCAGTGCTCGGGACTGGGATCGGGAGAACATTCAGTACTTC. Its protein is CSARDWDRENIQYF. The V and J segments used are TRBV20-1 and TRBJ2-4, and possibly TRBD2, on 6 matching bases. V is cut by 5 bases and J by 7 bases, and the space between the germline ends is 18 bases. The CDR1 and CDR2 encoded by the germline V gene (reference sequence) are DFQATT and SNEGSKA. From its cysteine to its phenylalanine, the CDR3 spans 14 amino acids. Kept here is only the CDR3 DNA, which spans 42 bases and is read in frame from base 1.